Each of the 19 T cell receptor beta chains below was sequenced from the same sample in a study of blood T cell repertoires in COVID-19. Data came from immunoSEQ multiplex PCR; TCRdb stores just in-frame clones and leaves some out. The sample contains around 80,000 clones, around 80% of which appear only once. The sequenced sample was peripheral blood. The source is a woman of 80 years or more with active or convalescent COVID-19.

This rearrangement joins TRBV4-1 to TRBJ2-3; D might be TRBD1 (5 bases). V was pared by 1 base and J by 1 base, with 15 bases between. The CDR3 loop spans 17 amino acids. Germline CDR1 and CDR2: MGHRA and YSYEKL. The CDR3 region has the DNA TGCGCCAGCAGCCAAGTCACATTAGGGGTCGGCACAGATACGCAGTATTTT. Protein: CASSQVTLGVGTDTQYF.

This clone was observed a few times. The chain employs TRBV19 and TRBJ2-1; 8 positions match TRBD2. This CDR3 contains 16 residues. Trimming cost V 3 bases and J 2 bases; bases outside gene matches: 6. The germline gives CDR1 LNHDA, CDR2 SQIVND (reference sequence). CDR3 sequence (DNA): TGTGCCAGTAGTATCCGGGGGGGGTCAACCTACAATGAGCAGTTCTTC. Its protein is CASSIRGGSTYNEQFF.

The V and J genes are TRBV7-2 and TRBJ2-1; 8 nucleotides agree with TRBD1. The CDR3 length is 16 residues. Per germline, CDR1 SGHTA and CDR2 FQGNSA. Unmatched junction bases numbered 9, after V lost 1 base and J lost 7 bases. The CDR3 region is CASSLVGQGVGNEQFF. The CDR3 DNA sequence: TGTGCCAGCAGCTTAGTCGGACAGGGCGTAGGAAATGAGCAGTTCTTC.

This clone showed up just once. CDR3 in amino acids: CASSLSPERVNTQYF. The CDR3 region has the DNA TGTGCCAGCAGCTTATCCCCTGAGCGGGTGAATACGCAGTATTTT. This chain links TRBV11-1 with TRBJ2-3; D is possibly TRBD2 (6 bases). Trimming shortened V by 2 bases and J by 7 bases, and 16 bases separated the two germline ends. Germline values: CDR1 SGHAT, CDR2 FQDESV (reference sequence). The CDR3 is 15 residues long.

This clone came up once. This chain links TRBV6-2 or TRBV6-3 with TRBJ2-7; 14 bases map to TRBD2. The CDR3 extends over 18 amino acids. Trimming removed 5 bases from V and 3 bases from J; junction bases left unmatched: 12. The V gene's germline CDR1 is MNHEY and CDR2 SVGEGT. The CDR3 DNA follows: TGTGCCAGCAGTCATCCGGGACTAGCGGGAGACAGTTTCTACGAGCAGTACTTC. Amino acid sequence: CASSHPGLAGDSFYEQYF.

This clone was seen just once. This chain joins TRBV19 and TRBJ2-7; 9 positions match TRBD1. In germline, CDR1 is LNHDA, CDR2 SQIVND (reference sequence). The CDR3 runs 15 residues. V shed 1 base and J 6 bases; nucleotides not matched to a gene: 7. The CDR3 loop reads CASSIGGTGPGEQYF. Written as DNA, the CDR3 is TGTGCCAGTAGTATAGGTGGGACAGGGCCGGGCGAGCAGTACTTC.

V gene TRBV3-1 (or the pseudogene TRBV3-2) combines with J gene TRBJ1-6; 7 bases line up with TRBD1. The CDR3 has 14 residues. Trimming at V came to 4 bases and at J to 7 bases, leaving 4 bases not matched to a gene. In germline, CDR1 is LGHDT, CDR2 YNNKEL (reference sequence). The CDR3, as DNA: TGTGCCAGCAGCCGCGACAGGGCCAATTCACCCCTCCACTTT. Translation: CASSRDRANSPLHF.

The chain couples TRBV18 to TRBJ2-5; possible D gene TRBD1, 6 bases. Germline V lookup: CDR1 KGHSH, CDR2 LQKENI. CDR3 length: 13 residues. The germline V and J ends were trimmed by 0 bases and 4 bases, with 6 bases remaining between them. DNA for the CDR3: TGTGCCAGCTCACCACCAGGGGGAGAGACCCAGTACTTC. Its protein is CASSPPGGETQYF.

This chain connects TRBV18 to TRBJ2-7; TRBD1 matches at 7 bases. Germline CDR1 is KGHSH and CDR2 is LQKENI. V was pared by 5 bases and J by 4 bases, with 5 bases of the junction left unmatched. The CDR3 totals 13 residues. The CDR3 sequence: CASSSGQQYEQYF. The CDR3 region has the DNA TGTGCCAGCTCATCGGGACAGCAGTACGAGCAGTACTTC.

The chain employs TRBV18 and TRBJ1-1; possibly TRBD1 for D (6 bases). Germline values: CDR1 KGHSH, CDR2 LQKENI. Trimming shortened V by 3 bases and J by 2 bases, and 10 bases separated the two germline ends. The CDR3 totals 14 residues. The CDR3 nucleotides read TGTGCCAGCTCACCCAGGGGACGCAACACTGAAGCTTTCTTT. Translating gives CASSPRGRNTEAFF.

V and J are TRBV7-3 and TRBJ2-3; 7 positions agree with TRBD2. V was pared by 2 bases and J by 3 bases, with 11 bases of the junction left unmatched. Germline lookup yields CDR1 SGHTA and CDR2 FQGTGA. This CDR3 is built from 17 residues. In nucleotides, the CDR3 is TGTGCCAGCAGCTTAGGGACGGGGGGAGCGAGGACAGATACGCAGTATTTT. Encoded protein: CASSLGTGGARTDTQYF.

The chain combines TRBV27 with TRBJ2-1; 7 positions match TRBD2. Trimming took 2 bases from V and 5 from J; bases not matched to a gene: 6. Germline V gene data show CDR1 as MNHEY and CDR2 as SMNVEV (reference sequence). CDR3 size: 15 residues. This CDR3 reads CASSLGWLADNEQFF. The CDR3, as DNA: TGTGCCAGCAGTTTAGGTTGGCTAGCGGACAATGAGCAGTTCTTC.

This chain connects TRBV9 to TRBJ2-3; D possibly corresponds to TRBD2 (5 bases). Per germline, CDR1 SGDLS and CDR2 YYNGEE. There are 16 residues in the CDR3. The V end lost 0 bases, the J end lost 6 bases, and 17 bases lay between the germline ends. The CDR3 loop reads CASSVASGSGQDTQYF. CDR3 in DNA: TGTGCCAGCAGCGTAGCCTCAGGAAGCGGTCAGGATACGCAGTATTTT.

About this clone: At one end the junction does not follow the germline gene, possibly because of a read error. The V gene is TRBV7-9, the J gene TRBJ2-6, with 9 nucleotides matching TRBD1. Germline V lookup: CDR1 SEHNR, CDR2 FQNEAQ (reference sequence). This CDR3 is 19 amino acids long. CDR3 nucleotide sequence: TGTGCCAGCACCTTAACCCAGGGGACAGGGACAACTGGGGCCAACGTCCTGACTTTC. Translating it yields CASTLTQGTGTTGANVLTF. The whole variable domain, filled in from reference TRBV7-9 and TRBJ2-6, reads DTGVSQNPRHKITKRGQNVTFRCDPISEHNRLYWYRQTLGQGPEFLTYFQNEAQLEKSRLLSDRFSAERPKGSFSTLEIQRTEQGDSAMYLCASTLTQGTGTTGANVLTFGAGSRLTVL.

In this sample, this clone is large. V and J are TRBV28 and TRBJ2-2; D perhaps matches TRBD2 (5 bases). The germline V gene has CDR1 MDHEN and CDR2 SYDVKM. V was pared by 5 bases and J by 6 bases, with 13 bases between. This CDR3 contains 14 residues. CDR3 amino acids: CASSTHAEAGELFF. CDR3 DNA sequence: TGTGCCAGCAGTACTCACGCGGAGGCCGGGGAGCTGTTTTTT. Combining the CDR3 with reference TRBV28 and TRBJ2-2 gives the whole variable domain DVKVTQSSRYLVKRTGEKVFLECVQDMDHENMFWYRQDPGLGLRLIYFSYDVKMKEKGDIPEGYSVSREKKERFSLILESASTNQTSMYLCASSTHAEAGELFFGEGSRLTVL.

This clone was counted a few times. The rearrangement uses TRBV16 and TRBJ1-6, with D hard to call. CDR3 size: 15 residues. The V end was cut by 2 bases, the J end by 0 bases, with 5 bases between. Germline V gene lookup returns CDR1 KGHSY and CDR2 FQNENV. CDR3 amino acids: CASSQMSSYNSPLHF. As DNA, the CDR3 is TGTGCCAGCAGCCAAATGAGCTCCTATAATTCACCCCTCCACTTT.

The chain employs TRBV11-2 and TRBJ1-4, with 7 bases aligning to TRBD1. The germline V gene has CDR1 SGHAT and CDR2 FQNNGV. V was pared by 0 bases and J by 5 bases, with 9 bases of the junction left unmatched. This CDR3 is 17 amino acids long. CDR3 nucleotides: TGTGCCAGCAGCTTAGATTCGACCGGGACAGTGAATGAAAAACTGTTTTTT. Its protein is CASSLDSTGTVNEKLFF.

The chain couples TRBV11-3 to TRBJ2-3, with 7 positions matching TRBD2. V lost 1 base, J lost 3 bases, and 7 bases stayed unmatched. Germline CDR1 reads SGHNT; CDR2 reads YENEEA. The CDR3 length is 16 residues. CDR3 bases: TGTGCCAGCAGCTTAGGTCTAGCGGCCGGGACAGATACGCAGTATTTT. It specifies CASSLGLAAGTDTQYF.

This rearrangement joins TRBV24-1 to TRBJ2-3; 13 nucleotides match TRBD2. V lost 3 bases and J lost 3; bases outside the gene matches: 8. CDR3 length: 18 amino acids. Germline V gene lookup returns CDR1 KGHDR and CDR2 SFDVKD. The CDR3 sequence is CATSDIATGLAGTDTQYF. CDR3 DNA: TGTGCCACCAGTGATATAGCCACGGGACTAGCGGGGACAGATACGCAGTATTTT.